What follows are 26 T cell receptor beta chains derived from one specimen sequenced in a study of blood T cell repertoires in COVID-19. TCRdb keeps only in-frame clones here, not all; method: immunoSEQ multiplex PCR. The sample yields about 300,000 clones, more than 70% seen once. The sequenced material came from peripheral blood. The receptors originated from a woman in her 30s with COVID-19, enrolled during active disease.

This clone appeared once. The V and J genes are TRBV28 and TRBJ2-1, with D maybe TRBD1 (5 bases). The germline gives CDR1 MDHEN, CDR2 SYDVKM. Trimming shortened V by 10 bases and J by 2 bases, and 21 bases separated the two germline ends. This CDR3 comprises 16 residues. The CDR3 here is CATKPTDTTPYNEQFF. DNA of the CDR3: TGTGCCACCAAACCGACAGACACAACCCCCTACAATGAGCAGTTCTTC.

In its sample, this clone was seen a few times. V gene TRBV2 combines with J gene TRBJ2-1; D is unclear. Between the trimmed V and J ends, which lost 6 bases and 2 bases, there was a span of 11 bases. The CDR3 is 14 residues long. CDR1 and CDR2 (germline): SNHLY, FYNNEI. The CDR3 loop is CASSQELPYNEQFF. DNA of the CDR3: TGTGCCAGCAGCCAGGAACTTCCCTACAATGAGCAGTTCTTC.

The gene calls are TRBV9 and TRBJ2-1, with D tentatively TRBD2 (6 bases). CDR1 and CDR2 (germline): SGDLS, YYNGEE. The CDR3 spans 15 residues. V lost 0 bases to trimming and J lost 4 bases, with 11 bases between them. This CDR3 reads CASSVGGAIYNEQFF. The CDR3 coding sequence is TGTGCCAGCAGCGTAGGCGGGGCTATATACAATGAGCAGTTCTTC.

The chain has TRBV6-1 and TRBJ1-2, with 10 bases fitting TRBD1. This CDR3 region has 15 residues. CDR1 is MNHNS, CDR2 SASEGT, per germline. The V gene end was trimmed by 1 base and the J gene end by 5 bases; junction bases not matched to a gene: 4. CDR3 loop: CASSEVPGQGYGYTF. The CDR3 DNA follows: TGTGCCAGCAGTGAAGTGCCGGGACAGGGGTATGGCTACACCTTC.

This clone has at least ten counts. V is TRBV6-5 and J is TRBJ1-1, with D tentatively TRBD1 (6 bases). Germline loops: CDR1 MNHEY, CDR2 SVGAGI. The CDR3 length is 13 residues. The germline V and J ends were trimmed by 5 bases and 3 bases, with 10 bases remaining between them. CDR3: CASSPQGHTEAFF. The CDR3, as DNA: TGTGCCAGCAGTCCACAGGGCCACACTGAAGCTTTCTTT.

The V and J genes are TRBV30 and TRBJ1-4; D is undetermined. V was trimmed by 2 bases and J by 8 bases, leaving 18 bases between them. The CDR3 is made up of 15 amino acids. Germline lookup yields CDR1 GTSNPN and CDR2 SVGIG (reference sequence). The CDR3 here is CAWSRGRGLNEKLFF. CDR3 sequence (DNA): TGTGCCTGGAGTAGAGGCCGAGGGTTAAACGAAAAACTGTTTTTT.

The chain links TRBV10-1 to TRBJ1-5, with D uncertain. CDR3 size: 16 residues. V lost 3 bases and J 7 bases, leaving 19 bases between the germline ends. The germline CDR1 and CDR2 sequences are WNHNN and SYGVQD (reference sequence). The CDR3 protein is CASSDGVGGDKQPQHF. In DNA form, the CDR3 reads TGCGCCAGCAGTGACGGGGTTGGAGGTGACAAGCAGCCCCAGCATTTT.

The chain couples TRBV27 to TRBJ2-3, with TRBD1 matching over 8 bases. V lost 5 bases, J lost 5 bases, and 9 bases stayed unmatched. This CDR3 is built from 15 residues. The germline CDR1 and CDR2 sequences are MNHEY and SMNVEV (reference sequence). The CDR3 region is CASSPRTGFGDTQYF. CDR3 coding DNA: TGTGCCAGCAGTCCACGGACAGGGTTTGGAGATACGCAGTATTTT.

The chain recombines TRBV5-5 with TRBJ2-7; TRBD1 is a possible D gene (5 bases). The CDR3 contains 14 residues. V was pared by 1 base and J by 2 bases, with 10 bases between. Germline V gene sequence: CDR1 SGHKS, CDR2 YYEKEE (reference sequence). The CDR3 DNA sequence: TGTGCCAGCAGCTTGACGCAGGGCCCCTACGAGCAGTACTTC. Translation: CASSLTQGPYEQYF.

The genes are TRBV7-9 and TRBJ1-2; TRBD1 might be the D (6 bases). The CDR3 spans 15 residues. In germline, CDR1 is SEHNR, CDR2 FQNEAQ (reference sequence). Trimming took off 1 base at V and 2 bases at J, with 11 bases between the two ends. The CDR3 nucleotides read TGTGCCAGCAGCTTAGACACAGGGTGGAACTATGGCTACACCTTC. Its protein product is CASSLDTGWNYGYTF.

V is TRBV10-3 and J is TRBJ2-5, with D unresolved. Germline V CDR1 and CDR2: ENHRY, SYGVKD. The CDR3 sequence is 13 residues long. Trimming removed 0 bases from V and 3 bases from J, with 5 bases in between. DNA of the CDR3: TGTGCCATCAGTGAGTCTAGAGAAGAGACCCAGTACTTC. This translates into CAISESREETQYF.

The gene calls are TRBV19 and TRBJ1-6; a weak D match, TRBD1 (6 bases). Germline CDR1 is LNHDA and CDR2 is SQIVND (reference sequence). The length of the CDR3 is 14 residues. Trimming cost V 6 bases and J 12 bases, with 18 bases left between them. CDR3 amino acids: CASSRDTKKGPLHF. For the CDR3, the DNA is TGTGCCAGTAGCCGGGACACCAAAAAAGGACCCCTCCACTTT.

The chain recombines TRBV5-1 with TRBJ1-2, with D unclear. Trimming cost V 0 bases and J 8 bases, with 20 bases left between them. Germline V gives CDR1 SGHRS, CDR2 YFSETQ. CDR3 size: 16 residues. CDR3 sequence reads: CASSLGGFETLGGYTF. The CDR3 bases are TGCGCCAGCAGCTTGGGAGGGTTCGAAACTCTGGGCGGCTACACCTTC.

CDR3: CASSVDGSGRQFF. DNA of the CDR3: TGTGCCAGCAGCGTAGATGGATCGGGAAGGCAGTTCTTC. The rearrangement joins TRBV9 to TRBJ2-1; D may be TRBD2 (5 bases). Trimming stripped 0 bases from V and 12 bases from J, with 13 bases between. The germline V gene has CDR1 SGDLS and CDR2 YYNGEE. The CDR3 extends over 13 amino acids.

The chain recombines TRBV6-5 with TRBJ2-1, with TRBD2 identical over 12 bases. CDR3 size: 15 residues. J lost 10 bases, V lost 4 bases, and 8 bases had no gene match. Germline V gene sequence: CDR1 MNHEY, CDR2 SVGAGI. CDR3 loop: CASSSPSGGAWEQFF. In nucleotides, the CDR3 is TGTGCCAGCAGTTCCCCTAGCGGGGGGGCCTGGGAGCAGTTCTTC.

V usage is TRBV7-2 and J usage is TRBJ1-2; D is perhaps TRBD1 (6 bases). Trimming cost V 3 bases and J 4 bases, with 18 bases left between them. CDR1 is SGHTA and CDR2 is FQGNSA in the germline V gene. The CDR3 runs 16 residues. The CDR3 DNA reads TGTGCCAGCAGCTTTTCCGGAACAGGGACCCTCTATGGCTACACCTTC. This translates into CASSFSGTGTLYGYTF.

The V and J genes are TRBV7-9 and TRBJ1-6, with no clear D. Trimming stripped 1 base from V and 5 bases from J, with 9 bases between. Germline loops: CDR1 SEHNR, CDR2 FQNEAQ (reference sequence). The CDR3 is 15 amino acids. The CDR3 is CASSLGRTHNSPLHF. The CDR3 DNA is TGTGCCAGCAGCTTAGGGAGGACTCATAATTCACCCCTCCACTTT. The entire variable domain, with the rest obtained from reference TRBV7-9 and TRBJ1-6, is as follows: DTGVSQNPRHKITKRGQNVTFRCDPISEHNRLYWYRQTLGQGPEFLTYFQNEAQLEKSRLLSDRFSAERPKGSFSTLEIQRTEQGDSAMYLCASSLGRTHNSPLHFGNGTRLTVT.

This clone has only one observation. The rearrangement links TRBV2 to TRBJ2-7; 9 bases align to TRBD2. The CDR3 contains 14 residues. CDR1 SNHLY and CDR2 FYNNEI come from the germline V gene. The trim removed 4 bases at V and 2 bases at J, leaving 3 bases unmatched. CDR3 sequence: CASSAASGTYEQYF. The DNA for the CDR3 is TGTGCCAGCAGTGCCGCTAGCGGGACCTACGAGCAGTACTTC. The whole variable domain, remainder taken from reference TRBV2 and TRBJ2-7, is EPEVTQTPSHQVTQMGQEVILRCVPISNHLYFYWYRQILGQKVEFLVSFYNNEISEKSEIFDDQFSVERPDGSNFTLKIRSTKLEDSAMYFCASSAASGTYEQYFGPGTRLTVT.

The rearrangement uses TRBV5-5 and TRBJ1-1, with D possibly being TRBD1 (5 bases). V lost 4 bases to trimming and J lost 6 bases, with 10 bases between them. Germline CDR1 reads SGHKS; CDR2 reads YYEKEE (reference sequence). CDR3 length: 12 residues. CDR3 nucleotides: TGTGCCAGCAGCCCGGGGGGGGCTGAAGCTTTCTTT. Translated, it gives CASSPGGAEAFF.

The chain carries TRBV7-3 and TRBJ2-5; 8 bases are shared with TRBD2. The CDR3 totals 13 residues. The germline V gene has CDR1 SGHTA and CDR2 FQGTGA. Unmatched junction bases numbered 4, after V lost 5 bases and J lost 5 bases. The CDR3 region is CASSASSGETQYF. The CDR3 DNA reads TGTGCCAGCAGCGCCTCTAGCGGGGAGACCCAGTACTTC. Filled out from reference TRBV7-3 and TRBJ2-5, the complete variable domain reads GAGVSQTPSNKVTEKGKYVELRCDPISGHTALYWYRQSLGQGPEFLIYFQGTGAADDSGLPNDRFFAVRPEGSVSTLKIQRTERGDSAVYLCASSASSGETQYFGPGTRLLVL.

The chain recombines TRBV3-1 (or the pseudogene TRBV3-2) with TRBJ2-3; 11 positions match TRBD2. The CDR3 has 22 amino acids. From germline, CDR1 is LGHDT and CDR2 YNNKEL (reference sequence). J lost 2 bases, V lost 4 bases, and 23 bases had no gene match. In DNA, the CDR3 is TGTGCCAGCAGCCCCTACCGGGCTAGCGGGGGGCCGAGCAGCCTTAACACAGATACGCAGTATTTT. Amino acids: CASSPYRASGGPSSLNTDTQYF.

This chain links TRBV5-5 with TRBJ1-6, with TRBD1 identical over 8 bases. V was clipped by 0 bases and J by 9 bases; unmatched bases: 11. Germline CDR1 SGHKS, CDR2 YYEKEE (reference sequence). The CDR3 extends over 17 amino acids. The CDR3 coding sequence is TGTGCCAGCAGCTTGGCTGTTCGGCAGGGGGCTTCTTCACCCCTCCACTTT. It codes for CASSLAVRQGASSPLHF.

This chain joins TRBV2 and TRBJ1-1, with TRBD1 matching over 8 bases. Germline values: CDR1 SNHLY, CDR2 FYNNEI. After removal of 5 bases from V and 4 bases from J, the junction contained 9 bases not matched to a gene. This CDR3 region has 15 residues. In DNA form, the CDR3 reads TGTGCCAGCAGTAGAAGAGGACAGGGAATCACTGAAGCTTTCTTT. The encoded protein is CASSRRGQGITEAFF.

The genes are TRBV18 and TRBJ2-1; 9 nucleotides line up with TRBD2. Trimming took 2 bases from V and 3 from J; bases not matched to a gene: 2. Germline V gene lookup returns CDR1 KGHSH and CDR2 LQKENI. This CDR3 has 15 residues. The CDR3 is CASSPAGGVYNEQFF. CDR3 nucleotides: TGTGCCAGCTCACCAGCGGGGGGGGTCTACAATGAGCAGTTCTTC. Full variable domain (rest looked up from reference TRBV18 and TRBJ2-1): NAGVMQNPRHLVRRRGQEARLRCSPMKGHSHVYWYRQLPEEGLKFMVYLQKENIIDESGMPKERFSAEFPKEGPSILRIQQVVRGDSAAYFCASSPAGGVYNEQFFGPGTRLTVL.

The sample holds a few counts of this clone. The CDR3 DNA reads TGTGCCAGCAGTGAAGACAGGACCGCCAAAGGGGCTTTCTTT. Amino acids: CASSEDRTAKGAFF. The chain joins TRBV6-1 to TRBJ1-1; D is perhaps TRBD1 (5 bases). Germline V gene lookup returns CDR1 MNHNS and CDR2 SASEGT. CDR3 size: 14 residues. The V gene lost 1 base and the J gene lost 11 bases, with 17 bases spanning the gap.

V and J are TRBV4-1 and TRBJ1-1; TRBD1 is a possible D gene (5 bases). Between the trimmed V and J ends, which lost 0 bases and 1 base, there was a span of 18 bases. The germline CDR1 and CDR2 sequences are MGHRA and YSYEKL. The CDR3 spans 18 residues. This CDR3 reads CASSQEWLRGNGNTEAFF. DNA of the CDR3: TGCGCCAGCAGCCAAGAATGGTTACGGGGGAATGGGAACACTGAAGCTTTCTTT.